Here is one T cell receptor (beta chain) with its context. Its antigen is not identified. These data originate in a study of cytomegalovirus exposure and HLA in healthy donors. Healthy bone marrow donors supplied every sample. With 60 Vbeta and 13 Jbeta primers, the PCR was carried out. Only in-frame clones appear in the TCRdb table, and some are missing; sequencing was by immunoSEQ multiplex PCR. This table has fewer than 40,000 clones, about nine tenths appearing once. V lost 3 bases and J lost 1; bases outside the gene matches: 4. CDR3 size: 15 residues. Germline V lookup: CDR1 SGHAT, CDR2 FQNNGV. Study findings and constraints: Most TCR sequences proved rare, with some public TCRs found in many donors. Previous analysis showed most TCR beta V segments were productive about 87% or about 30% of the time.

Sequenced material: PBMCs. The TCR originated in a woman in her thirties or forties in good health and CMV-seropositive. The chain employs TRBV11-2 and TRBJ2-7; TRBD2 agrees at 9 bases. Here the CDR3 reads CASSFGGGASYEQYF. DNA for the CDR3: TGTGCCAGCAGCTTCGGCGGGGGGGCGTCCTACGAGCAGTACTTC.